This T cell receptor beta chain was captured in a study of cytomegalovirus exposure and HLA in healthy donors. On this clone: What it binds is not known.

V dropped 0 bases and J dropped 3; count of bases not matched to a gene: 13. Germline CDR1 reads SGDLS; CDR2 reads YYNGEE. CDR3 length equals 18 residues. Study-wide findings and caveats: Among the sequence variants, a highly shared cluster was likely an artifact of sequencing. CMV serostatus was the sole immune exposure data available.

PCR primers comprised 60 Vbeta and 13 Jbeta primers. TCRdb's table, derived via immunoSEQ multiplex PCR, lists solely in-frame clones and lacks some. The sample holds 150,000 to 200,000 clones, just under 80% seen once. The sequence derives from a woman in her twenties or thirties in good health and CMV-seropositive. Sequencing input: PBMCs. The chain has TRBV9 and TRBJ1-2, with 8 bases fitting TRBD1. The CDR3 spells CASSVASYMDRADYGYTF. DNA for the CDR3: TGTGCCAGCAGCGTAGCTTCTTACATGGACAGGGCGGACTATGGCTACACCTTC.